Sequencing of this T cell receptor (beta chain) was carried out in a study of blood T cells in healthy people across ages. General study results and limits: Any changes in expanded clonotypes were possibly confounded, as donor CMV status remained unknown. Age advanced and TCR beta diversity per million T cells fell, roughly linearly. The study found TCR beta diversity correlated strongly with naive T cell percentage. Unsorted PBMCs prevented conclusive naive versus antigen-experienced comparison.

Combining a sample-barcoded 5' primer with a J-beta primer mix, a second PCR ran for roughly 7 to 11 cycles. TCRdb reprocessed the 5' RACE reads via MiXCR and lists one record per CDR3 protein. The sample yields hundreds of thousands of distinct CDR3 sequences, approximately 52% seen once. The V and J ends lost 4 bases and 7 bases respectively, with 11 bases between them. The CDR3 has 12 amino acids. Germline V gives CDR1 LGHDT, CDR2 YNNKEL (reference sequence). In its sample, this clonotype was seen a few times. The antigen is unknown. A much larger clone lies a single base off, so this may be a read error.

The chain carries TRBV3-1 and TRBJ2-7; no firm D call. Sequenced: blood. This clonotype originated in an elderly woman in good health. This CDR3 reads CASSPQADEQYF. The CDR3, as DNA: TGTGCCAGCAGCCCTCAGGCCGATGAGCAGTACTTC.